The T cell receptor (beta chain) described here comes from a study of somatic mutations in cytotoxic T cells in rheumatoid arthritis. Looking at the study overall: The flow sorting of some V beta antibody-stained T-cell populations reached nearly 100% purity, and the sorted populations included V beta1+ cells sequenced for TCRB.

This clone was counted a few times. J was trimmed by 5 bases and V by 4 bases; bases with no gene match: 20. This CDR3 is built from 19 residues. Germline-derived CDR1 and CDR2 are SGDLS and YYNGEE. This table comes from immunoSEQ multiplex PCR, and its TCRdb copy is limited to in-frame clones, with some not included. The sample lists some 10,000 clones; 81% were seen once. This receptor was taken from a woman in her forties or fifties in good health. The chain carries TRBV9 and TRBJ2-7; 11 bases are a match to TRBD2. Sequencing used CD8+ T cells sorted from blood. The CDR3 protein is CASSLGPPRVAGGPDEQYF. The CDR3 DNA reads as TGTGCCAGCAGCTTAGGCCCCCCCAGGGTAGCGGGAGGGCCGGACGAGCAGTACTTC.